This T cell receptor beta chain was recovered during a study of blood T cell repertoires in COVID-19 (dated by TCRdb to 2020 to 2021). Regarding the study in general: Samples from collaborators originated in the United States, Italy and Spain and spanned both the acute and convalescent phases of COVID-19. The prospective study material was composed of cDNA or gDNA derived from T cells, B-cell-depleted T cells, or PBMCs. The dataset comprised deeply sampled blood TCRbeta repertoires from subjects exposed to, actively infected with, or recovered from COVID-19. Samples were obtained from the ongoing ImmuneRACE study (first 160 participants) and from over 1,000 subjects provided by 6 global collaborators. The repertoires were made available in a free public database intended to serve as a resource for research on the immune response to SARS-CoV-2. Where available, HLA class I and class II types were obtained from metadata supplied by the sample provider rather than from assay-based typing. The sample metadata nearly always contained a de-identified subject ID, COVID-19 status, age in years and sex.

Sequences SGHDT (CDR1) and YYEEEE (CDR2) are obtained from the germline V gene. The CDR3 spans 15 residues, from the cysteine through the phenylalanine. Only the CDR3 part of the read is kept: 45 bases, read in frame from the first base. Clipping removes 2 bases from V and 7 bases from J, with 8 as the unmatched junction base count. TCRbeta CDR3 regions were amplified from genomic DNA using the immunoSEQ Assay, a bias-controlled multiplex PCR. As for the original processing: Nucleated cell counts per sample were estimated from amplification of reference gene primers within the assay. To quantify the absolute abundance of each unique TCRbeta CDR3 rearrangement, sequence reads were collapsed and filtered. Productive Simpson clonality was computed per sample as the square root of Simpson's diversity index over productive rearrangements. This is the immuneACCESS table as TCRdb keeps it, with only in-frame sequences that have V and J called. A part of the clones is gone; compared with another copy, unresolved V genes explain less than half, and the rest is unexplained. Clone size and the V and J calls come from that table; the DNA yielded D and trimming. The sample table holds about 310,000 clones, of which approximately 90% were seen once. 8.5% to 10% of the sample lies in the top ten.

Findings and caveats that apply to the study as a whole: How much clinical and demographic metadata was included differed by source and by participant, and the metadata was provided uncurated.

Participants in the prospective study were aged about 18 to 100 years, lived in some 24 United States geographic areas, and enrolled through a virtual design. In the prospective study, cohorts were assigned on the basis of participant-reported clinical history obtained from a screening survey and a study questionnaire. For ImmuneRACE Cohort 3, a participant was defined as recovered based on two consecutive negative NP/OP PCR tests, clearance by a healthcare professional, or resolution of symptoms. Mobile phlebotomists in the prospective study collected whole blood, serum and a nasopharyngeal or oropharyngeal swab from every participant. Additional blood draws and questionnaires over an approximately 2-month period could optionally be provided by prospective study participants. Before DNA extraction, prospective study blood samples were shipped either frozen or at room temperature. A note on this clone: Its antigen remains undetermined. Base qualities are missing; no much larger clone stands one base away.

Recombination joined TRBV5-6 with TRBJ1-5, and TRBD1 matches 8 of the central bases. The sequenced material came from PBMCs or T cells enriched from blood (not recorded which). The receptor was isolated from a woman aged 18-29 years who had recovered from COVID-19. The nucleotide sequence reads TGTGCCAGCAGCTTTGGACAGGGAGGGATACAGCCCCAGCATTTT. Its amino acids are CASSFGQGGIQPQHF.